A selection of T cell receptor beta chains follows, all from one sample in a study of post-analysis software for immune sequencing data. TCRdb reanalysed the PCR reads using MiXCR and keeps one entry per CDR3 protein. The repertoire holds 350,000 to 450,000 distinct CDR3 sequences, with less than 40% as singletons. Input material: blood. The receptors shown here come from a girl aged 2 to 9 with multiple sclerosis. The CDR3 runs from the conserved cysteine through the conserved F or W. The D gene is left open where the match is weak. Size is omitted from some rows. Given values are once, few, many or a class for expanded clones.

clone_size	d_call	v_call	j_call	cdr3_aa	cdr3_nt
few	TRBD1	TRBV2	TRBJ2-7	CATTGVRGSYEQYF	TGTGCCACGACAGGGGTGAGAGGATCCTACGAGCAGTACTTC
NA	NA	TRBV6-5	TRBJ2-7	CASSYSKGFSYEQYF	TGTGCCAGCAGTTACTCGAAAGGTTTTTCCTACGAGCAGTACTTC
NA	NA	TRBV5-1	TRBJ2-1	CASSGRGNNEQFF	TGCGCCAGCTCGGGCAGGGGAAACAATGAGCAGTTCTTC
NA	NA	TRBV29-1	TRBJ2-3	CSVEREYTQYF	TGCAGCGTTGAGCGGGAATATACGCAGTATTTT
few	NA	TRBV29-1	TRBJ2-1	CSVVKMSYNEQFF	TGCAGCGTTGTAAAAATGTCCTACAATGAGCAGTTCTTC
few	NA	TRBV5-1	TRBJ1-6	CASRPRPGDSPLHF	TGCGCCAGCAGACCCAGGCCAGGGGATTCACCCCTCCACTTT
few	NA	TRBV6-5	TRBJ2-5	CASRDYQKETQYF	TGTGCCAGCAGAGACTACCAAAAAGAGACCCAGTACTTC
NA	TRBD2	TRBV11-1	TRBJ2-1	CASSFRGGPEQFF	TGTGCCAGCAGCTTTCGGGGGGGCCCTGAGCAGTTCTTC
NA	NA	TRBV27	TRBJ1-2	CASSLGSGLIYGYTF	TGTGCCAGCAGTTTGGGGTCTGGACTGATCTATGGCTACACCTTC
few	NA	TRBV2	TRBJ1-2	CASRPDSNYGYTF	TGTGCCAGCAGGCCAGACAGTAACTATGGCTACACCTTC
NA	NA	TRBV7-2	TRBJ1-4	CASSLSALDNEKLFF	TGTGCCAGCAGCTTATCGGCGCTAGATAATGAAAAACTGTTTTTT
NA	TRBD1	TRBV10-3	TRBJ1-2	CAISTGENYGYTF	TGTGCCATAAGTACAGGGGAGAACTATGGCTACACCTTC
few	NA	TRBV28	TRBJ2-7	CASSFPLGVGYEQYF	TGTGCCAGCAGTTTCCCCCTAGGGGTAGGCTACGAGCAGTACTTC
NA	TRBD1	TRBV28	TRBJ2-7	CASSPPGQGLYEQYF	TGTGCCAGCAGCCCCCCGGGACAGGGTCTCTACGAGCAGTACTTC
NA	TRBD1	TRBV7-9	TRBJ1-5	CASSFGTGTLGNQPQHF	TGTGCCAGCAGCTTCGGGACAGGGACATTGGGCAATCAGCCCCAGCATTTT
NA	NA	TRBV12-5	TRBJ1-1	CASGSPQVTEAFF	TGTGCTAGTGGTTCCCCCCAGGTGACTGAAGCTTTCTTT